Shown below are 22 T cell receptor beta chains from a single sample sequenced in a study of radiotherapy plus CTLA-4 blockade in lung cancer. Profiling relied on immunoSEQ multiplex PCR, and the TCRdb table lists in-frame clones only, not all of them. This sample has approximately 85,000 clones, with under 85% found just once. The sample in question was peripheral blood, obtained from a patient treated with radiotherapy plus ipilimumab. Receptors were obtained from a human donor with non-small cell lung cancer that progressed on radiotherapy plus ipilimumab.

The V and J genes are TRBV7-2 and TRBJ2-7, with 7 bases lining up with TRBD2. V was pared by 4 bases and J by 0 bases, with 6 bases of the junction left unmatched. Germline V gene data show CDR1 as SGHTA and CDR2 as FQGNSA. This CDR3 contains 15 residues. The CDR3 sequence is CASSSKRGGSYEQYF. The CDR3, as DNA: TGTGCCAGCAGCTCGAAGCGGGGCGGCTCCTACGAGCAGTACTTC.

This chain connects TRBV7-2 to TRBJ2-7, with D hard to call. Trimming pared 3 bases from V and 3 bases from J, leaving 9 bases between. The germline V gene encodes CDR1 SGHTA and CDR2 FQGNSA. This CDR3 region has 13 residues. The CDR3 DNA sequence: TGTGCCAGCAGCTTCGGAACCCACTACGAGCAGTACTTC. It encodes CASSFGTHYEQYF.

Notes on this clone: At one end, the junction sequence differs from germline, possibly due to a read error. The rearrangement joins TRBV7-2 to TRBJ2-3, with 7 bases matching TRBD2. CDR1 SGHTA and CDR2 FQGNSA come from the germline V gene. The CDR3 runs to 13 residues. The CDR3 spells CASSLTSRDTQYF. For the CDR3, the DNA is TGTGCCAGCAGCTTGACTAGCAGAGATACGCAGTATTTT. Full variable domain (outside the CDR3, taken from reference TRBV7-2 and TRBJ2-3): GAGVSQSPSNKVTEKGKDVELRCDPISGHTALYWYRQSLGQGLEFLIYFQGNSAPDKSGLPSDRFSAERTGGSVSTLTIQRTQQEDSAVYLCASSLTSRDTQYFGPGTRLTVL.

The chain is built from TRBV9 and TRBJ1-3; unclear D gene. Trimming shortened V by 0 bases and J by 3 bases, and 1 base separated the two germline ends. The CDR3 length is 12 residues. Germline V gene sequence: CDR1 SGDLS, CDR2 YYNGEE. The DNA of the CDR3 is TGTGCCAGCAGCGTAGATGGAAACACCATATATTTT. Translating it yields CASSVDGNTIYF.

The CDR3 sequence is CASSTLGGRYEQYF. The CDR3 DNA is TGTGCCAGCAGTACCCTGGGGGGGCGTTACGAGCAGTACTTC. The chain joins TRBV2 to TRBJ2-7; TRBD2 is a possible D gene (7 bases). Germline V gene data show CDR1 as SNHLY and CDR2 as FYNNEI. The V gene lost 5 bases and the J gene lost 4 bases, with 15 bases spanning the gap. The CDR3 runs 14 residues.

The chain is built from TRBV11-3 and TRBJ2-7; a possible D gene is TRBD2 (6 bases). This CDR3 has 15 residues. Germline V gives CDR1 SGHNT, CDR2 YENEEA. Trimming removed 5 bases from V and 3 bases from J, with 17 bases in between. The CDR3 DNA reads TGTGCCAGCAGCCAAGCGCTAGCGCTGAACTACGAGCAGTACTTC. Its translation: CASSQALALNYEQYF. Based on the CDR3 plus reference TRBV11-3 and TRBJ2-7, the full variable domain is EAGVVQSPRYKIIEKKQPVAFWCNPISGHNTLYWYLQNLGQGPELLIRYENEEAVDDSQLPKDRFSAERLKGVDSTLKIQPAELGDSAVYLCASSQALALNYEQYFGPGTRLTVT.

The chain uses TRBV6-1 and TRBJ2-7; no clear D gene. CDR3 length: 12 residues. V was trimmed by 4 bases and J by 2 bases, leaving 6 bases between them. Looked up from germline, CDR1 is MNHNS and CDR2 is SASEGT. CDR3 nucleotide sequence: TGTGCCAGCAGTGGGTCTGCCTACGAGCAGTACTTC. Translating it yields CASSGSAYEQYF.

The CDR3 DNA follows: TGTGCCAGCAGTGGAGGGAGGGCCACCGAGCAGTACTTC. Amino acid sequence: CASSGGRATEQYF. The rearrangement uses TRBV2 and TRBJ2-7; 7 bases line up with TRBD2. Trimming cost V 4 bases and J 6 bases; bases outside gene matches: 6. The CDR3 length is 13 residues. In germline, CDR1 is SNHLY, CDR2 FYNNEI.

Only one count was recorded for this clone. This chain links TRBV19 with TRBJ1-1; TRBD1 might be the D (5 bases). With 10 bases removed from V and 11 bases from J, the gap between germline ends came to 20 bases. The CDR3 runs 12 residues. Germline values: CDR1 LNHDA, CDR2 SQIVND (reference sequence). For the CDR3, the DNA is TGTGCCACAGGGAGGTTGGGGACTGCTGCTTTCTTT. Translation: CATGRLGTAAFF.

In this sample, this clone turned up a few times. The rearrangement joins TRBV30 to TRBJ2-5, with D perhaps matching TRBD2 (5 bases). Germline CDR1 and CDR2: GTSNPN and SVGIG (reference sequence). This CDR3 has 12 residues. The V gene lost 4 bases and the J gene lost 9 bases, with 15 bases spanning the gap. Written as DNA, the CDR3 is TGTGCCTGGACCCGGAGAGGGCTGTCCCAGTACTTC. It specifies CAWTRRGLSQYF.

The chain joins TRBV7-3 to TRBJ1-2; D is uncertain. The CDR3 contains 13 residues. CDR1 and CDR2 from the germline V gene are SGHTA and FQGTGA. Trimming left V 2 bases short and J 4 bases short, with 8 bases between. The CDR3 coding sequence is TGTGCCAGCAGCTTAGGCACATTCTATGGCTACACCTTC. This translates into CASSLGTFYGYTF.

The rearrangement links TRBV1 to TRBJ2-7; the DNA was not used to check the table's D call, TRBD2. TRBV1 is flagged as a pseudogene. This CDR3 region has 16 residues. CDR3 sequence reads: CTSSTGGRTSSYEQYF. CDR3 DNA sequence: TGCACCAGCAGCACAGGAGGGCGAACGAGCTCCTACGAGCAGTACTTC.

The genes are TRBV5-4 and TRBJ1-1; D gene ambiguous. CDR1 and CDR2 from the germline V gene are SGHNT and YYREEE (reference sequence). The CDR3 loop spans 11 amino acids. V was shortened by 3 bases and J by 1 base, with 1 base between the two germline ends. The CDR3 spells CASSSNTEAFF. The CDR3 nucleotides are TGTGCCAGCAGCTCGAACACTGAAGCTTTCTTT.

This chain connects TRBV11-2 to TRBJ1-3; 7 nucleotides line up with TRBD1. The CDR3 sequence is 15 residues long. Trimming took 5 bases from V and 4 from J; bases not matched to a gene: 8. In germline, CDR1 is SGHAT, CDR2 FQNNGV. This CDR3 reads CASSPRQGTGNTIYF. Written as DNA, the CDR3 is TGTGCCAGCAGCCCAAGACAGGGTACCGGAAACACCATATATTTT. The full variable domain, its missing parts supplied by reference TRBV11-2 and TRBJ1-3, is EAGVAQSPRYKIIEKRQSVAFWCNPISGHATLYWYQQILGQGPKLLIQFQNNGVVDDSQLPKDRFSAERLKGVDSTLKIQPAKLEDSAVYLCASSPRQGTGNTIYFGEGSWLTVV.

V is TRBV5-4 and J is TRBJ2-2, with unresolved D. This CDR3 is built from 13 residues. Germline loops: CDR1 SGHNT, CDR2 YYREEE (reference sequence). Trimming took off 4 bases at V and 6 bases at J, with 10 bases between the two ends. CDR3 bases: TGTGCCAGCAGCGAGCTAGAGCCCGGGGAGCTGTTTTTT. Encoded protein: CASSELEPGELFF.

This clone was seen a single time. The chain carries TRBV29-1 and TRBJ1-4; D uncertain. CDR3 length: 12 amino acids. Germline assignment: CDR1 SQVTM and CDR2 ANQGSEA. V shed 7 bases and J shed 3 bases, with 9 bases lying between them. Here the CDR3 DNA reads TGCAGCGCCGGTCGGGCTAATGAAAAACTGTTTTTT. The encoded protein is CSAGRANEKLFF. The full variable domain, rest sourced from reference TRBV29-1 and TRBJ1-4, is SAVISQKPSRDICQRGTSLTIQCQVDSQVTMMFWYRQQPGQSLTLIATANQGSEATYESGFVIDKFPISRPNLTFSTLTVSNMSPEDSSIYLCSAGRANEKLFFGSGTQLSVL.

The chain carries TRBV18 and TRBJ1-2, with D uncertain. Germline assignment: CDR1 KGHSH and CDR2 LQKENI. This CDR3 has 13 amino acids. V gave up 6 bases and J gave up 7 bases, with 15 bases separating them. CDR3 nucleotide sequence: TGTGCCAGCTCCGCCCGGGCGCAGGCTGGCTACACCTTC. Residues: CASSARAQAGYTF.

In DNA, the CDR3 is TGTGCCAGCAGCTTAGAGACAGCCTACGAGCAGTACTTC. Residues: CASSLETAYEQYF. V is TRBV7-9 and J is TRBJ2-7, with a tentative D call TRBD1 (5 bases). CDR1 and CDR2 (germline): SEHNR, FQNEAQ (reference sequence). The CDR3 is 13 amino acids. Trimming shortened V by 1 base and J by 2 bases, and 6 bases separated the two germline ends.

V and J are TRBV5-6 and TRBJ1-1, with a possible D match to TRBD1 (5 bases). The CDR3 covers 15 residues. Trimming took off 0 bases at V and 5 bases at J, with 14 bases between the two ends. Germline loops: CDR1 SGHDT, CDR2 YYEEEE. For the CDR3, the DNA is TGTGCCAGCAGCTTGGCCGAGGCGGGGGGGACTGAAGCTTTCTTT. This sequence encodes CASSLAEAGGTEAFF.

The rearrangement uses TRBV27 and TRBJ1-2, with D possibly being TRBD1 (6 bases). Per germline, CDR1 MNHEY and CDR2 SMNVEV (reference sequence). CDR3 length equals 12 residues. Trimming took 4 bases from V and 8 from J, leaving 11 bases between them. CDR3 loop: CASSSQGFGYTF. The CDR3 DNA sequence: TGTGCCAGCAGTTCACAGGGCTTCGGCTACACCTTC.

The chain uses TRBV28 and TRBJ2-1; D is unclear. Trimming took 6 bases from V and 3 from J, leaving 6 bases between them. This CDR3 comprises 12 residues. Germline V gene sequence: CDR1 MDHEN, CDR2 SYDVKM. Here the CDR3 reads CASRARYNEQFF. The DNA for the CDR3 is TGTGCCAGCAGAGCCCGCTACAATGAGCAGTTCTTC. The complete variable domain, with remaining parts taken from reference TRBV28 and TRBJ2-1, reads DVKVTQSSRYLVKRTGEKVFLECVQDMDHENMFWYRQDPGLGLRLIYFSYDVKMKEKGDIPEGYSVSREKKERFSLILESASTNQTSMYLCASRARYNEQFFGPGTRLTVL.

V and J are TRBV5-4 and TRBJ1-5; D is unresolved. The germline V gene has CDR1 SGHNT and CDR2 YYREEE (reference sequence). CDR3 length: 16 residues. Trimming left V 4 bases short and J 7 bases short, with 21 bases between. The CDR3 spells CASSPDQRVKSQPQHF. The CDR3 DNA sequence: TGTGCCAGCAGCCCAGACCAGCGGGTAAAGAGCCAGCCCCAGCATTTT.